This T cell receptor beta chain is from a study of blood T cell repertoires in COVID-19. V was clipped by 4 bases and J by 7 bases; unmatched bases: 8. The CDR3 has 13 amino acids. CDR1 and CDR2 (germline): SQVTM, ANQGSEA. This clone was detected many times. Some clones are missing from TCRdb's copy, which holds only in-frame ones; the method was immunoSEQ multiplex PCR. This sample carries about 120,000 clones, around 76% of them seen once, and the ten largest clones take about 2.3%. Sequenced sample: peripheral blood. The rearrangement joins TRBV29-1 to TRBJ2-3; TRBD1 matches 7 bases. The TCR comes from a man aged 65 to 85 with acute or convalescent COVID-19. In nucleotides, the CDR3 is TGCAGCGTTGGACAGGGTGATGCCTATACGCAGTATTTT. This codes for CSVGQGDAYTQYF.